This TCR beta chain appears in the sequencing data of a study of regulatory T cells in long-lasting Graves disease. As regards this clonotype: Its cognate antigen is unknown.

The V and J ends lost 6 bases and 8 bases, in that order; junction bases with no gene match: 12. Per germline, CDR1 SNHLY and CDR2 FYNNEI. This CDR3 is 15 amino acids long. Time point specified: persistent/refractory GD, antithyroid drugs over 5 years with positive TRAb. The TCR library was made from RNA extracted from PBMCs. Study-level points and caveats: Accuracy was perhaps lowered by the small sample size.

Library construction for TCR beta used iRepertoire HTBI primers and Arm-PCR of CDR3 regions. One entry per CDR3 protein results from TCRdb running MiXCR on the multiplex PCR reads. The table has around 400,000 distinct CDR3 sequences, about 25% seen once. The sequence derives from a female donor with Graves disease. The chain couples TRBV2 to TRBJ2-4; 8 bases are a match to TRBD2. Sample: peripheral blood mononuclear cells (PBMCs), taken when the disease was refractory, from a patient treated with antithyroid drugs. CDR3 sequence reads: CASSSGGGPTDIQYF. The CDR3 bases are TGTGCCAGCAGCTCCGGGGGGGGGCCCACGGACATTCAGTACTTC. The full variable domain, rest sourced from reference TRBV2 and TRBJ2-4, is EPEVTQTPSHQVTQMGQEVILRCVPISNHLYFYWYRQILGQKVEFLVSFYNNEISEKSEIFDDQFSVERPDGSNFTLKIRSTKLEDSAMYFCASSSGGGPTDIQYFGAGTRLSVL.